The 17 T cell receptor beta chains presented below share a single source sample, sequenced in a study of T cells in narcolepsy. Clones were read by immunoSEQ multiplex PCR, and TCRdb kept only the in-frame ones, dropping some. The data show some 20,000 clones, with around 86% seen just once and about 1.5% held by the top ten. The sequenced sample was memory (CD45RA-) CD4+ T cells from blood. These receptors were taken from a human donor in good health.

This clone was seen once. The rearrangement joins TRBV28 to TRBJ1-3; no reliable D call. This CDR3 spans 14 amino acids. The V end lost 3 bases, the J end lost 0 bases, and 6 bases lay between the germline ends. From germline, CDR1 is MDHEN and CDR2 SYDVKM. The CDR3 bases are TGTGCCAGCAGTTTTGCAGTCTCTGGAAACACCATATATTTT. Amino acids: CASSFAVSGNTIYF.

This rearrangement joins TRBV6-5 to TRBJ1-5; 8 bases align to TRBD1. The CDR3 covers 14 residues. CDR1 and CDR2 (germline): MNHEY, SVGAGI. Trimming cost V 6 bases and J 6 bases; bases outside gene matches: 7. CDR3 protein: CASRKTGGTQPQHF. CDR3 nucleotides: TGTGCCAGCAGGAAAACAGGGGGGACTCAGCCCCAGCATTTT.

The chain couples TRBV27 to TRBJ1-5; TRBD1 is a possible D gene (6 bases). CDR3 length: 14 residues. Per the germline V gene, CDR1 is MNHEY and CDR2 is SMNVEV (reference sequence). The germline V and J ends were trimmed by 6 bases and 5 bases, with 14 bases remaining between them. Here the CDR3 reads CASRMGAGDQPQHF. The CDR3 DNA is TGTGCCAGCAGAATGGGGGCGGGGGATCAGCCCCAGCATTTT.

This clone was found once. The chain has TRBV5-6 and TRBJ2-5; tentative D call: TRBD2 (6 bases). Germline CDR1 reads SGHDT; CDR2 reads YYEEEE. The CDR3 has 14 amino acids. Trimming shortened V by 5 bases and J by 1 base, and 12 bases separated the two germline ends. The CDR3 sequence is CASSRYGGQETQYF. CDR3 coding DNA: TGTGCCAGCAGTCGCTACGGGGGCCAAGAGACCCAGTACTTC.

CDR3 loop: CASSSGVQPQHF. The CDR3 DNA reads TGTGCCAGCAGTTCCGGGGTGCAGCCCCAGCATTTT. This chain connects TRBV6-5 to TRBJ1-5, with D unresolved. This CDR3 has 12 residues. Trimming stripped 4 bases from V and 7 bases from J, with 8 bases between. Germline V gene data show CDR1 as MNHEY and CDR2 as SVGAGI.

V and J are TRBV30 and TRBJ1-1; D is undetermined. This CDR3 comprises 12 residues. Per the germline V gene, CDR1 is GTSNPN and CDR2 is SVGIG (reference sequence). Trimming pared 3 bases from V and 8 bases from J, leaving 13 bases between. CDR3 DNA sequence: TGTGCCTGGAGCCTTGATCCCGGAGAAGCTTTCTTT. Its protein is CAWSLDPGEAFF.

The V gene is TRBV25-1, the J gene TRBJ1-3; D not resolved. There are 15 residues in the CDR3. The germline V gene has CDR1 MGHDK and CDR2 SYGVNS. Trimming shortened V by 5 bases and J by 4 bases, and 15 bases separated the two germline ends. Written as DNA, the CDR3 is TGTGCCAGCAGTTCTTATATGGACGGAGGAAACACCATATATTTT. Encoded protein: CASSSYMDGGNTIYF.

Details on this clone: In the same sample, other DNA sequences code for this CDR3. CDR3 bases: TGTGCCATCAGTGAGAATTTGATGGCGCTAGAGAATTCCGGGGAGCTGTTTTTT. Protein product: CAISENLMALENSGELFF. The chain combines TRBV10-3 with TRBJ2-2; D gene ambiguous. This CDR3 has 18 amino acids. The germline V gene has CDR1 ENHRY and CDR2 SYGVKD. Trimming took off 2 bases at V and 6 bases at J, with 22 bases between the two ends.

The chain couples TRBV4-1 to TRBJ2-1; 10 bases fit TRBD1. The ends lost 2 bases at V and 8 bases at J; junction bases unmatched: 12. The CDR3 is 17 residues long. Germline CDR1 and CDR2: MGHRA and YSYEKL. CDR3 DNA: TGCGCCAGCAGCCAAAGTCGAGGACAGGGGGGCGGGGATGAGCAGTTCTTC. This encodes CASSQSRGQGGGDEQFF.

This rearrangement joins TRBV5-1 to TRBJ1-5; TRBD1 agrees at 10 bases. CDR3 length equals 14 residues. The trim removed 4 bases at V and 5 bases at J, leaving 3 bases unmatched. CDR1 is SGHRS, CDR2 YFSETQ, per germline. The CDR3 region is CASSVGQGDQPQHF. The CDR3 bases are TGCGCCAGCAGCGTAGGACAGGGGGATCAGCCCCAGCATTTT.

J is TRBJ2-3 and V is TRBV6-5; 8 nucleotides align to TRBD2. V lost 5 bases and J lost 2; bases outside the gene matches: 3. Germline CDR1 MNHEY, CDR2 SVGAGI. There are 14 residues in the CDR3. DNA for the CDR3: TGTGCCAGCAGTGCGGGGGGACCCACAGATACGCAGTATTTT. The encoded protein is CASSAGGPTDTQYF.

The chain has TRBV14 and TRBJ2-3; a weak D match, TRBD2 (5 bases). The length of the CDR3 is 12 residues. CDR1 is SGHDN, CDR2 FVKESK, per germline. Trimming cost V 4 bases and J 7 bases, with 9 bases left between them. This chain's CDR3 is CASSPRGYTQYF. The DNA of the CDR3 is TGTGCCAGCAGCCCTCGAGGGTATACGCAGTATTTT.

The CDR3 region has the DNA TGTGCCTGGAGTCCGACCGGACGCGGGGGAGGGGAGACCCAGTACTTC. Its protein product is CAWSPTGRGGGETQYF. V and J are TRBV30 and TRBJ2-7; 7 bases are shared with TRBD2. The J call is uncertain, as TRBJ2-5 better fits the DNA end. CDR3 length equals 16 residues. Germline lookup yields CDR1 GTSNPN and CDR2 SVGIG (reference sequence).

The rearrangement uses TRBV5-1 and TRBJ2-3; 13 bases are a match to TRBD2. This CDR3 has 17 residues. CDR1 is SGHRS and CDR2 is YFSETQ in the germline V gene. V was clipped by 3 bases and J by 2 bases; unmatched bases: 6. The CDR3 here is CASSSLGLAGPTDTQYF. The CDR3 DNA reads TGCGCCAGCAGCTCACTGGGACTAGCGGGGCCCACAGATACGCAGTATTTT.

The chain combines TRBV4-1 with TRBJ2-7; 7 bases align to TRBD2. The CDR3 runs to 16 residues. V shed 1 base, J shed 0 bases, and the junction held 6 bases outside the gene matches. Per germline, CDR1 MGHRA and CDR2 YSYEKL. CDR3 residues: CASSQGPGLTSYEQYF. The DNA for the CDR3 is TGCGCCAGCAGCCAAGGTCCGGGACTAACCTCCTACGAGCAGTACTTC.

The CDR3 loop reads CASSSGTSYTEAFF. The CDR3 coding sequence is TGTGCCAGCAGCTCCGGGACCTCATACACTGAAGCTTTCTTT. The chain recombines TRBV6-6 with TRBJ1-1; D possibly corresponds to TRBD1 (5 bases). V was cut by 6 bases and J by 3 bases, with 14 bases left in between. CDR3 length equals 14 residues. Germline CDR1 is MNHNY and CDR2 is SVGAGI (reference sequence).

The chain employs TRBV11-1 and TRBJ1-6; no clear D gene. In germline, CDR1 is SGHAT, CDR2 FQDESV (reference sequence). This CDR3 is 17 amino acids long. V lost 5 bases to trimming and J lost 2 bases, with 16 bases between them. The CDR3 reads CASSPRRLGAYNSPLHF. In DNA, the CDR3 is TGTGCCAGCAGCCCCCGGCGACTTGGCGCCTATAATTCACCCCTCCACTTT. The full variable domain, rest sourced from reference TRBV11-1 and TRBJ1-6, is EAEVAQSPRYKITEKSQAVAFWCDPISGHATLYWYRQILGQGPELLVQFQDESVVDDSQLPKDRFSAERLKGVDSTLKIQPAELGDSAMYLCASSPRRLGAYNSPLHFGNGTRLTVT.